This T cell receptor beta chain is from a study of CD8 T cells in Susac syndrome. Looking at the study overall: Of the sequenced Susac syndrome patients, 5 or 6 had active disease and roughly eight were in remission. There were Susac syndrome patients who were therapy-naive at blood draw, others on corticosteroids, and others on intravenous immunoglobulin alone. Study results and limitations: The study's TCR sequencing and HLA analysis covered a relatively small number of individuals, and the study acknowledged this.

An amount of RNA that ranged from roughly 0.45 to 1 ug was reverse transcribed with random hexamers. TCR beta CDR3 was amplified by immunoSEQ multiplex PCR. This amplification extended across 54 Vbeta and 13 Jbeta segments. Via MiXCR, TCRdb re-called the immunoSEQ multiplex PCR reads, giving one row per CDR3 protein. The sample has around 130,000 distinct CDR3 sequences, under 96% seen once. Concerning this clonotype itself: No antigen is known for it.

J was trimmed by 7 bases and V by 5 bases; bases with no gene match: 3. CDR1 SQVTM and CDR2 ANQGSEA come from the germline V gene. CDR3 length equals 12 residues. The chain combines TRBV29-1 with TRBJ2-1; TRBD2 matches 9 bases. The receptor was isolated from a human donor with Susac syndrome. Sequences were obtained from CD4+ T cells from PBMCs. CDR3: CSVSTSGNEQFF. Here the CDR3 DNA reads TGCAGCGTTTCGACTAGCGGTAATGAGCAGTTCTTC.